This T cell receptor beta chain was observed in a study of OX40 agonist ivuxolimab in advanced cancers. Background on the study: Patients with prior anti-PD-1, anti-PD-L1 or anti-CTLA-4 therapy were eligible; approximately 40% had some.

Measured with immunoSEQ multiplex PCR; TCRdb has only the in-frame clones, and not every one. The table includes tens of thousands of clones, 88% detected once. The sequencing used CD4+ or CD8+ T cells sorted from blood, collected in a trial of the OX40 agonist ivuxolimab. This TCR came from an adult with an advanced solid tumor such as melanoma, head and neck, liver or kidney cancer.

The CDR3 here is CASSPPSSRNYGYTF. The CDR3 nucleotides are TGTGCCAGCTCACCCCCCTCGAGTCGTAACTATGGCTACACCTTC. This chain joins TRBV18 and TRBJ1-2; no reliable D call. The CDR3 has 15 amino acids. V dropped 3 bases and J dropped 1 base, with 12 bases sitting between them. Germline CDR1 KGHSH, CDR2 LQKENI.